The clone carrying this TCR beta chain was seen just once. Its antigen remains unknown. Primers: 60 Vbeta forward and 13 Jbeta reverse. Authors' methods: The count from a later analysis was some 81 million unique TCR beta chains, around 11 million of them shared. The table came from immunoSEQ multiplex PCR; TCRdb's copy has only in-frame clones and leaves some out. D and trimming were read from the DNA, whereas the V and J calls and clone size are those reported in that table. Of some 170,000 clones listed, 60% to 80% were seen once; the top ten hold almost 6.5%. V lost 4 bases and J lost 10; bases outside the gene matches: 5. The CDR3 has 14 amino acids. These data belong to a study of cytomegalovirus exposure and HLA in healthy donors. Study-wide points: HLA-A and HLA-B allele assignments for most subjects were reportedly predicted accurately using TCR beta sequences. About 87% or about 30% of the time was how often most TCR beta V segments were productive, according to an earlier analysis. Researchers left out some V segments, among them TRBV6-2 and TRBV6-3, as indistinguishable.

The sequence derives from a man aged 35-49 years in good health and CMV-seropositive. The sequenced sample consisted of PBMCs. The J gene is TRBJ2-5, the V gene TRBV5-3, with TRBD2 matching 15 bases. TRBV5-3 is flagged as an ORF with uncertain function. CDR3 DNA: TGTGCCAGAAGCGGACTAGCGGGAGGGCTAGGCCAGTACTTC. This sequence encodes CARSGLAGGLGQYF.